This T cell receptor beta chain was sequenced for a study of blood T cell repertoires in COVID-19. Study overall: From T cells, B-cell-depleted T cells, or PBMCs came the material, which was cDNA or gDNA.

The junction had 8 bases not matched to a gene; V was cut back by 2 bases and J by 5 bases. CDR3 length: 18 amino acids. Germline V gene lookup returns CDR1 SEHNR and CDR2 FQNEAQ (reference sequence). Per the study methods: Reference gene primer amplification gave nucleated cell count estimates. Profiling relied on immunoSEQ multiplex PCR, and the TCRdb table lists in-frame clones only, not all of them. The V and J calls and clone size come from that table; D and trimming were worked out from the DNA. This sample has hundreds of thousands of clones, with roughly four fifths found just once. Sequenced: peripheral blood. V is TRBV7-9 and J is TRBJ2-3; 15 bases map to TRBD2. The TCR sequence derives from a woman of 80 years or more with acute or convalescent COVID-19. CDR3 sequence: CASSLTGLAGGHGDTQYF. The CDR3 DNA reads as TGTGCCAGCAGCTTAACGGGACTAGCGGGAGGCCATGGAGATACGCAGTATTTT.